The 6 T cell receptor beta chains below come from one sample, sequenced in a study of PD-L1 blockade in urothelial cancer. The time point here: peripheral blood 6 weeks after treatment start. Measured with immunoSEQ multiplex PCR; TCRdb has only the in-frame clones, and not every one. The sample carries around 110,000 clones, around 89% recorded once. The input for sequencing was PBMCs, taken around atezolizumab (anti-PD-L1) treatment. The origin of the receptors is a man aged 60-69 years with urothelial cancer.

This chain connects TRBV5-8 to TRBJ2-7; 9 bases map to TRBD1. There are 15 residues in the CDR3. V trimming: 4 bases; J trimming: 1 base; junction bases outside the gene matches: 6. Germline V lookup: CDR1 SGHTS, CDR2 YDEGEE. The CDR3 coding sequence is TGTGCCAGCAGCCCCCGGACAGGGGCGTCCTACGAGCAGTACTTC. Translation gives CASSPRTGASYEQYF.

This clone came up a few times. The rearrangement joins TRBV7-8 to TRBJ1-5, with D possibly TRBD1 on 5 matching bases. With 6 bases removed from V and 0 bases from J, the gap between germline ends came to 18 bases. CDR1 and CDR2 from the germline V gene are SGHVS and FQNEAQ. There are 17 residues in the CDR3. DNA of the CDR3: TGTGCCAGCAGACAAATGGGCGGGACCCATAGCAATCAGCCCCAGCATTTT. Residues: CASRQMGGTHSNQPQHF.

The chain recombines TRBV28 with TRBJ1-1; D gene ambiguous. The V end lost 2 bases, the J end lost 4 bases, and 8 bases lay between the germline ends. The germline V gene encodes CDR1 MDHEN and CDR2 SYDVKM. CDR3 length equals 13 residues. Written as DNA, the CDR3 is TGTGCCAGCAGTTTAGGAGGGAGCACTGAAGCTTTCTTT. Translation: CASSLGGSTEAFF.

The chain couples TRBV10-3 to TRBJ2-1, with D tentatively TRBD1 (7 bases). The CDR3 length is 15 residues. CDR1 is ENHRY and CDR2 is SYGVKD in the germline V gene. V dropped 6 bases and J dropped 0 bases, with 12 bases sitting between them. This chain's CDR3 is CAISQGGLSYNEQFF. CDR3 in DNA: TGTGCCATCAGCCAGGGGGGCCTCTCCTACAATGAGCAGTTCTTC.

Written as DNA, the CDR3 is TGCGCCAGCAGCTTGGCCGGACAGGGGTATGAAAAACTGTTTTTT. Protein sequence: CASSLAGQGYEKLFF. The chain has TRBV5-1 and TRBJ1-4; 9 bases agree with TRBD1. Germline V CDR1 and CDR2: SGHRS, YFSETQ. After removal of 0 bases from V and 6 bases from J, the junction contained 3 bases not matched to a gene. The CDR3 has 15 amino acids.

V is TRBV5-6 and J is TRBJ1-5; 10 bases map to TRBD1. The trim removed 4 bases at V and 1 base at J, leaving 5 bases unmatched. This CDR3 has 16 amino acids. From germline, CDR1 is SGHDT and CDR2 YYEEEE. CDR3: CASSRQGAVSNQPQHF. In nucleotides, the CDR3 is TGTGCCAGCAGCCGACAGGGGGCGGTCAGCAATCAGCCCCAGCATTTT. Based on the CDR3 plus reference TRBV5-6 and TRBJ1-5, the full variable domain is DAGVTQSPTHLIKTRGQQVTLRCSPKSGHDTVSWYQQALGQGPQFIFQYYEEEERQRGNFPDRFSGHQFPNYSSELNVNALLLGDSALYLCASSRQGAVSNQPQHFGDGTRLSIL.